The clone carrying this T cell receptor beta chain has a count of ten or more. The target antigen is unknown. From the 5' RACE reads, TCRdb called clonotypes with MiXCR, one entry per CDR3 protein. This table holds some 5,000 distinct CDR3 sequences, around 13% found once. The data belong to a study of spatial heterogeneity in lung cancer. Study-level information: Detection consistently yielded more beta chains than alpha chains.

Time point denoted: sample taken at primary tumor resection. Donors were over 70 untreated early-stage non-small cell lung cancer patients. Sequencing covered unsorted whole RNA taken from tumor, nontumor lung or frozen PBMC. The CDR3 is 16 residues long. Points from the study as a whole: Counts of expanded alpha and beta TCRs within tumors tracked the tumor nonsynonymous mutation count.

V is TRBV21-1 and J is TRBJ2-5; the table's D call, TRBD2, has no DNA check behind it. TRBV21-1 is labeled a pseudogene. The TCR sequence derives from a female donor with early-stage non-small cell lung cancer. The input for sequencing was lung tumor tissue, taken at surgery. CDR3 sequence (DNA): TGTGCCAGCAGCAAAAGGATAGCGGGGGCCCAAGAGACCCAGTACTTC. This sequence encodes CASSKRIAGAQETQYF.